The present entry profiles one TCR beta chain with its context. What it recognizes is unknown. These data belong to a study of human T cells and chemical hapten exposure. Study-wide findings and caveats: It was expanded TCRs that formed significantly more large CDR3 similarity clusters than controls did.

Germline V CDR1 and CDR2: SGHAT, FQNNGV. V dropped 3 bases and J dropped 4; count of bases not matched to a gene: 9. CDR3 size: 17 residues. Individual cDNA molecules each carried unique molecular identifiers attached by the library. TCRdb independently ran MiXCR on the RACE reads; one entry per CDR3 protein. The data contain around 300,000 distinct CDR3 sequences, roughly 6.9% of them singletons. Documented time point: patch test 1, 2 weeks after DPC sensitization. Stated treatment: therapeutic diphenylcyclopropenone sensitization with weekly scalp DPC. Venepuncture was done earlier than the placement of each patch test. Unfractionated whole blood was the source of the extracted total RNA.

The sample consisted of whole blood, taken in connection with sensitization to the hapten diphenylcyclopropenone (DPC). The receptor comes from a woman aged 18-29 years with alopecia areata. Some clones in this sample may be carry-over from other donors' samples. The V call is TRBV11-2, the J call TRBJ2-5, with 12 bases aligning to TRBD2. The CDR3 is CASSFPTSGGSSETQYF. In nucleotides, the CDR3 is TGTGCCAGCAGCTTCCCCACTAGCGGGGGGAGTTCAGAGACCCAGTACTTC.